The T cell receptor (beta chain) under discussion was sequenced for a study of vaccination effects on CD4 cells after COVID-19 (dated by TCRdb to 2022 to 2024). About the study as a whole: Across the study, the median time from the second dose to post-vaccine sampling was 72 days (range 14 to 241). In both COVID-19 convalescent patients and infection-naive vaccine recipients, the study compared SARS-CoV-2 spike-specific CD4+ TCR repertoires from before mRNA vaccination with those from after it. Altogether, 10 COVID-19 convalescent patients and a few SARS-CoV-2-naive healthy vaccine recipients made up the full study. Cultures from other donors in the study were sequenced with the Oncomine TCR Beta short-read assay on an Illumina iSeq 100. Points the paper makes about the study in general: The study was limited by a small number of convalescent patients and lacked early post-infection timepoints. Both infection-induced and vaccine-induced clones contracted markedly at late post-vaccination timepoints, which is consistent with waning T cell responses. Among healthy vaccine recipients, nearly all vaccine-induced clones were SARS-CoV-2 mono-reactive, and just 1 of 255 was cross-reactive with common cold coronaviruses.

The library was generated by the immunoSEQ multiplex PCR assay. TCR beta CDR3 sequencing was performed on DNA from the cultured, isolated CD4+ T cells. The paper's processing steps were these. The analysis removed non-productive TCR sequences, trimmed reads to the CDR3 region, and retained only CDR3s that were 7 or more amino acids long. The MANAFEST web app was used to pick out antigen-specific clonotypes by comparing their expansion in peptide wells with that in reference cultures. Positive clones required FDR<0.05 expansion versus reference and all other wells, odds ratio above 5, and frequency above 0.1% in two replicate wells. Cross-reactive clonotypes were defined as significantly expanded in SARS-CoV-2 spike wells and in at least one common cold coronavirus spike condition. Levenshtein distance calculated with the stringdist R package was used to assess CDR3 similarity, and unrooted trees were constructed with ape in R 3.6.1. The table comes from immuneACCESS by way of TCRdb, which keeps in-frame sequences with V and J called. Part of the clones is missing from these tables; in studies checked, under half for an unresolved V gene and the rest for unknown reasons. V and J calls and clone size are those listed in that table; D and trimming were worked out from the DNA. A total of around 46,000 clones appear in this sample, around three quarters of them only once. About 16% of the sample is in the top ten clones.

This clone was observed a handful of times. The antigen this receptor binds is unknown. No much larger clone exists at a distance of one base, and base qualities are not known. In the ViraFEST assay, PBMC were stimulated with viral peptide pools, and antigen-specific CD4+ T cell clonotypes were then identified by expansion using TCR sequencing. After less than 13 days of culture, CD4+ T cells were isolated with the EasySep CD4+ T cell isolation kit. Participants received two doses of either the BNT162b2 or the mRNA-1273 mRNA SARS-CoV-2 vaccine. Negative nucleocapsid antibody results before and after vaccination confirmed that the healthy vaccine recipients had no prior SARS-CoV-2 infection. Each well held roughly 2 million PBMC cultured in IMDM containing around 5.1% human AB serum, 8 to 10 IU/ml IL-2 and gentamicin, along with roughly 10 ug/ml peptides. Half of the culture medium was replaced with fresh IL-2-containing medium on days 3 and 7. Unless otherwise noted, each peptide stimulation condition was cultured in triplicate wells. PBMC were separated from whole blood using Ficoll-Paque Plus gradient centrifugation and were then either cryopreserved at -140C or used fresh. The spike proteins of SARS-CoV-2 and of the common cold coronaviruses HCoV-NL63, HCoV-OC43 and HCoV-229E were spanned by overlapping peptide pools. The QIAamp micro DNA kit was used to extract genomic DNA from the cultured CD4+ T cells.

The CDR3 covers 15 residues, taking in both the cysteine and the phenylalanine. CDR3 DNA is the only sequence kept; it has 45 bases, read in frame from the first base. V loses 1 base, J loses 3 bases, and the germline ends lie 13 bases apart. Based on the germline V gene, the CDR1 and CDR2 sequences are SGHTS and YDEGEE. The sequence links TRBV5-8 to TRBJ1-2; the D gene is not confidently resolved. The source of this sequence is a human donor who received a COVID-19 vaccine. The input for sequencing was CD4+ T cells from PBMCs cultured with HCoV-OC43 spike peptides, taken after COVID-19 vaccination. What the cell subset or site label conveys for this sample: HCoV-OC43 spike overlapping peptide pool stimulation. This receptor carries the CDR3 CASSLRPPGYYGYTF. The nucleotide sequence is given as TGTGCCAGCAGCTTGAGACCGCCCGGATACTATGGCTACACCTTC.